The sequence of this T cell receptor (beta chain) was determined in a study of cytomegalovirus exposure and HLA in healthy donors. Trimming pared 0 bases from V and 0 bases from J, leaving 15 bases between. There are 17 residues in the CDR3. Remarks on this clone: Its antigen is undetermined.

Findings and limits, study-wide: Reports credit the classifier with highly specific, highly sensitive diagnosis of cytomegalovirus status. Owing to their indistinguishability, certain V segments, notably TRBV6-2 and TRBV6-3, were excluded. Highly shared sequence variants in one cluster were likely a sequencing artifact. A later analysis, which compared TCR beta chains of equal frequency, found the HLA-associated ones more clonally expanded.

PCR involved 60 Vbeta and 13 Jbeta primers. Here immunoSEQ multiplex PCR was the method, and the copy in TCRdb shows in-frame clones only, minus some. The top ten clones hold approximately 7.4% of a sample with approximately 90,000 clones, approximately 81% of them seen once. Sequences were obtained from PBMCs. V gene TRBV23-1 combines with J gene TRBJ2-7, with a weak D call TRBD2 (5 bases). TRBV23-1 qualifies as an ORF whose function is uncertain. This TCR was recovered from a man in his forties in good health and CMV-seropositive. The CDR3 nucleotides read TGCGCCAGCAGTCAATCGCGCAGGCGGAGGAGCTCCTACGAGCAGTACTTC. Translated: CASSQSRRRRSSYEQYF.